The 15 T cell receptor beta chains reported below all come from one sample, sequenced in a study of cytomegalovirus exposure and HLA in healthy donors. TCRdb's table, derived via immunoSEQ multiplex PCR, lists solely in-frame clones and lacks some. The data contain some 60,000 clones, more than 90% of them singletons. Sequencing was carried out using PBMCs. The receptors derive from a man aged 18 to 30 in good health and CMV-seronegative.

The chain employs TRBV6-1 and TRBJ2-7; D not certain. V lost 6 bases to trimming and J lost 4 bases, with 10 bases between them. CDR1 MNHNS and CDR2 SASEGT come from the germline V gene. This CDR3 region has 12 residues. CDR3 residues: CASRAGFYEQYF. In DNA, the CDR3 is TGTGCCAGCAGGGCAGGCTTTTACGAGCAGTACTTC.

This chain joins TRBV5-4 and TRBJ2-1, with no clear D. The CDR3 contains 15 residues. Germline CDR1 is SGHNT and CDR2 is YYREEE (reference sequence). The ends were cut back, 4 bases at V and 3 bases at J, with 14 bases in the middle. The CDR3 is CASSRRSPSYNEQFF. CDR3 DNA sequence: TGTGCCAGCAGCCGCCGAAGCCCTAGCTACAATGAGCAGTTCTTC.

The rearrangement uses TRBV30 and TRBJ1-1; D is undetermined. The germline CDR1 and CDR2 sequences are GTSNPN and SVGIG (reference sequence). The V end was cut by 0 bases, the J end by 0 bases, with 5 bases between. The CDR3 extends over 13 amino acids. The DNA of the CDR3 is TGTGCCTGGAGTGTCGGGTTGAACACTGAAGCTTTCTTT. Amino acids: CAWSVGLNTEAFF.

As for this clone: The same CDR3 also results from other DNA sequences found in this sample. CDR3 nucleotide sequence: TGCGCCAGCAGCCAAGCAGGAATCCTAAATGAGAACACCGGGGAGCTGTTTTTT. Encoded protein: CASSQAGILNENTGELFF. This chain uses TRBV4-1 with TRBJ2-2, with unresolved D. V lost 1 base to trimming and J lost 1 base, with 16 bases between them. CDR1 and CDR2 (germline): MGHRA, YSYEKL. The length of the CDR3 is 18 residues.

The chain combines TRBV9 with TRBJ1-1, with D perhaps TRBD1 (5 bases). The germline CDR1 and CDR2 sequences are SGDLS and YYNGEE. The CDR3 contains 14 residues. Trimming stripped 2 bases from V and 7 bases from J, with 15 bases between. This CDR3 is CASSVGGMDGEAFF. The CDR3 nucleotides read TGTGCCAGCAGCGTCGGGGGGATGGATGGTGAAGCTTTCTTT.

The J gene is TRBJ2-5, the V gene TRBV28; 9 positions agree with TRBD2. The CDR3 spans 15 residues. V lost 5 bases to trimming and J lost 0 bases; unmatched junction nucleotides: 4. The germline CDR1 and CDR2 sequences are MDHEN and SYDVKM. This CDR3 is CASSLAGLNQETQYF. The DNA of the CDR3 is TGTGCCAGCAGTCTAGCGGGACTAAACCAAGAGACCCAGTACTTC.

This chain uses TRBV7-9 with TRBJ2-1, with 11 positions matching TRBD2. CDR1 and CDR2 from the germline V gene are SEHNR and FQNEAQ (reference sequence). V lost 5 bases and J lost 4; bases outside the gene matches: 7. The CDR3 consists of 16 residues. CDR3 loop: CASSTPGTSGYNEQFF. CDR3 sequence (DNA): TGTGCCAGCAGCACCCCCGGGACTAGCGGTTACAATGAGCAGTTCTTC.

V usage is TRBV4-1 and J usage is TRBJ2-5; weak D call: TRBD1 (6 bases). The germline V gene has CDR1 MGHRA and CDR2 YSYEKL. Trimming left V 2 bases short and J 2 bases short, with 15 bases between. This CDR3 region has 16 residues. The CDR3 protein is CASSQIGGQKQETQYF. In DNA form, the CDR3 reads TGCGCCAGCAGCCAAATCGGTGGACAGAAACAAGAGACCCAGTACTTC.

V usage is TRBV5-1 and J usage is TRBJ2-1, with TRBD2 matching over 8 bases. Trimming cost V 3 bases and J 6 bases; bases outside gene matches: 5. The CDR3 covers 14 residues. Germline values: CDR1 SGHRS, CDR2 YFSETQ. This CDR3 is CASSYRGGSNEQFF. CDR3 nucleotide sequence: TGCGCCAGCAGCTACCGGGGGGGTAGCAATGAGCAGTTCTTC.

This chain uses TRBV7-3 with TRBJ2-7; 8 bases are a match to TRBD1. Germline values: CDR1 SGHTA, CDR2 FQGTGA. V lost 3 bases to trimming and J lost 5 bases; unmatched junction nucleotides: 9. The CDR3 runs 15 residues. The DNA of the CDR3 is TGTGCCAGCAGCTTCCTCCTGGGACAGGAGGACGAGCAGTACTTC. Encoded protein: CASSFLLGQEDEQYF.

The chain couples TRBV28 to TRBJ2-7; 7 positions match TRBD1. The CDR3 loop spans 20 amino acids. J lost 3 bases, V lost 2 bases, and 22 bases had no gene match. Per germline, CDR1 MDHEN and CDR2 SYDVKM. The CDR3 DNA sequence: TGTGCCAGCAGTTTACCCCCCCGTTCGACAGGGACCCAGGTACACTACGAGCAGTACTTC. Translated: CASSLPPRSTGTQVHYEQYF.

This clone was recorded only once. The chain has TRBV9 and TRBJ2-7; 8 bases are shared with TRBD2. Germline assignment: CDR1 SGDLS and CDR2 YYNGEE. J gave up 6 bases and V 3 bases, and 14 bases lay outside the gene matches. CDR3 length: 16 amino acids. CDR3 protein: CASSGGGGTSLTEQYF. CDR3 in DNA: TGTGCCAGCAGCGGAGGGGGGGGGACTAGTTTAACCGAGCAGTACTTC.

The gene calls are TRBV5-1 and TRBJ1-1, with D unclear. Germline V gene lookup returns CDR1 SGHRS and CDR2 YFSETQ. The CDR3 extends over 11 amino acids. The V end was cut by 3 bases, the J end by 4 bases, with 4 bases between. This CDR3 is CASSSPTEAFF. CDR3 bases: TGCGCCAGCAGCTCTCCCACTGAAGCTTTCTTT.

V gene TRBV6-1 combines with J gene TRBJ2-3; 10 bases line up with TRBD2. The germline V gene has CDR1 MNHNS and CDR2 SASEGT. J was trimmed by 1 base and V by 8 bases; bases with no gene match: 3. The CDR3 is 14 amino acids. Here the CDR3 reads CASGLAVRTDTQYF. CDR3 coding DNA: TGTGCCAGCGGACTAGCGGTACGCACAGATACGCAGTATTTT.

CDR3 bases: TGTGCCAGCAGCCGACTAGTTTGGGAGACCCAGTACTTC. This translates into CASSRLVWETQYF. The V and J genes are TRBV7-9 and TRBJ2-5, with D tentatively TRBD2 (6 bases). This CDR3 has 13 amino acids. Germline loops: CDR1 SEHNR, CDR2 FQNEAQ (reference sequence). Trimming pared 5 bases from V and 5 bases from J, leaving 12 bases between.